In its sample, the clone carrying this T cell receptor beta chain was seen many times. The record originates from a study of regulatory T cells in long-lasting Graves disease. Germline V gives CDR1 KGHSH, CDR2 LQKENI. The CDR3 runs to 15 residues. With V trimmed by 6 bases and J by 2 bases, 9 bases remained unmatched. Time point noted: newly diagnosed GD, antithyroid drugs for less than 3 months. There was RNA extracted from PBMCs, and the TCR library was made from it. Arm-PCR of CDR3 regions with iRepertoire HTBI primers generated TCR beta libraries. MiXCR was run by TCRdb on the multiplex PCR reads, yielding one entry per CDR3 protein. The profile covers about 400,000 distinct CDR3 sequences, with 15% to 20% appearing a single time and around 20% taken by the ten largest. Separately, the same data were catalogued under a study of T cells in Graves' hyperthyroidism and ophthalmopathy.

The chain recombines TRBV18 with TRBJ2-7; 8 bases map to TRBD1. This TCR derives from a woman between 18 and 29 years old with Graves disease. The material was peripheral blood mononuclear cells (PBMCs), obtained at new diagnosis, from a patient treated with antithyroid drugs. CDR3 protein: CASSIQGGLTYEQYF. CDR3 DNA sequence: TGTGCCAGCTCCATACAGGGGGGATTGACCTACGAGCAGTACTTC.